The 14 T cell receptor beta chains reported below all come from one sample, sequenced in a study of blood T cells in healthy people across ages. Primers used in a second PCR of about 6 to 11 cycles were a sample-barcoded 5' primer and a J-beta primer mix. MiXCR, applied by TCRdb to the 5' RACE reads, yields one record per CDR3 protein. The sample shows more than 600,000 distinct CDR3 sequences, around 25% of them seen only once. The same sample was also studied in work on T cells of mothers and their children.

The source material was blood. The receptors were sampled from a boy younger than 18 in good health.

This chain uses TRBV29-1 with TRBJ2-7; weak D call: TRBD2 (6 bases). Germline-derived CDR1 and CDR2 are SQVTM and ANQGSEA. This CDR3 has 11 residues. V lost 5 bases, J lost 3 bases, and 8 bases lay in between. The chain's CDR3 is CSVRRDYEQYF. The CDR3 DNA reads as TGCAGCGTTCGGCGGGACTACGAGCAGTACTTC.

The rearrangement uses TRBV7-9 and TRBJ2-3, with TRBD2 matching 9 bases. Unmatched junction bases numbered 4, after V lost 3 bases and J lost 6 bases. This CDR3 contains 14 residues. Germline V lookup: CDR1 SEHNR, CDR2 FQNEAQ (reference sequence). This chain's CDR3 is CASSFRREGDTQYF. The CDR3 DNA follows: TGTGCCAGCAGCTTCCGGCGGGAGGGGGATACGCAGTATTTT.

This clonotype was detected only a few times. V and J are TRBV7-2 and TRBJ2-7; D may be TRBD2 (6 bases). Germline CDR1 reads SGHTA; CDR2 reads FQGNSA. This CDR3 spans 16 amino acids. The germline V and J ends were trimmed by 7 bases and 0 bases, with 19 bases remaining between them. CDR3 loop: CASTQTWLASSYEQYF. The CDR3 DNA sequence: TGTGCCAGCACCCAAACGTGGCTAGCGAGCTCCTACGAGCAGTACTTC.

The chain employs TRBV29-1 and TRBJ2-1, with TRBD1 as a possible D gene (6 bases). V lost 4 bases to trimming and J lost 5 bases, with 12 bases between them. The CDR3 is 13 residues long. CDR1 is SQVTM, CDR2 ANQGSEA, per germline. The CDR3 DNA reads TGCAGCGTTGTAGCCGGGACACACAATGAGCAGTTCTTC. Translated, it gives CSVVAGTHNEQFF.

This chain connects TRBV7-9 to TRBJ2-5; D might be TRBD1 (6 bases). The J call may be incorrect, as the DNA end agrees better with TRBJ2-7. This CDR3 region has 13 residues. Germline V gene sequence: CDR1 SEHNR, CDR2 FQNEAQ (reference sequence). The CDR3 nucleotides read TGTGCCAGCAGCGGCCGGACAGCCTACGAGCAGTACTTC. Encoded protein: CASSGRTAYEQYF.

V and J are TRBV29-1 and TRBJ2-5; 11 bases are shared with TRBD2. The J call may be faulty, since TRBJ2-7 better matches the DNA end. The CDR3 has 14 amino acids. CDR1 is SQVTM, CDR2 ANQGSEA, per germline. CDR3 nucleotides: TGCAGCGTTGGTGATCGACTAGCGGGATCCGAGCAGTACTTC. It translates to CSVGDRLAGSEQYF.

This chain connects TRBV6-6 to TRBJ1-1; D remains ambiguous. Germline V gene sequence: CDR1 MNHNY, CDR2 SVGAGI (reference sequence). Trimming pared 1 base from V and 3 bases from J, leaving 12 bases between. This CDR3 is built from 15 residues. The CDR3 DNA sequence: TGTGCCAGCAGTTACTGGTACGAAAGGGACACTGAAGCTTTCTTT. Protein: CASSYWYERDTEAFF.

The rearrangement links TRBV4-1 to TRBJ1-2; D may be TRBD1 (6 bases). Germline values: CDR1 MGHRA, CDR2 YSYEKL. CDR3 length: 15 amino acids. V was clipped by 4 bases and J by 6 bases, with 18 bases between them. The CDR3 region has the DNA TGCGCCAGCAGCCCCTTGGGGGCAGTATTGGATGGCTACACCTTC. Translation gives CASSPLGAVLDGYTF.

The rearrangement links TRBV6-1 to TRBJ2-5, with 10 bases aligning to TRBD2. The J call is in doubt because the DNA end fits TRBJ2-7 better. Germline-derived CDR1 and CDR2 are MNHNS and SASEGT. There are 17 residues in the CDR3. CDR3 region: CASSELASGSKSYEQYF. Written as DNA, the CDR3 is TGTGCCAGCAGTGAACTGGCTAGCGGGAGTAAGTCCTACGAGCAGTACTTC.

This chain connects TRBV11-2 to TRBJ2-5; tentative D call: TRBD2 (6 bases). The CDR3 is 13 residues long. CDR1 and CDR2 from the germline V gene are SGHAT and FQNNGV. The germline V and J ends were trimmed by 5 bases and 9 bases, with 16 bases remaining between them. The CDR3 loop reads CASSRDRGTSQYF. The CDR3 nucleotides read TGTGCCAGCAGCCGCGATCGAGGGACTTCCCAGTACTTC.

The CDR3 DNA follows: TGTGCCAGCAGCGCCCGAGCGGGGCGTGATGGCAATGAGCAGTTCTTC. This sequence encodes CASSARAGRDGNEQFF. V and J are TRBV7-9 and TRBJ2-5, with TRBD2 identical over 7 bases. The J call is uncertain, as TRBJ2-1 better fits the DNA end. This CDR3 contains 16 residues. Germline CDR1 is SEHNR and CDR2 is FQNEAQ (reference sequence).

This clonotype has more than one count but fewer than ten. The chain recombines TRBV20-1 with TRBJ2-7; weak D call: TRBD1 (7 bases). V dropped 1 base and J dropped 4 bases, with 32 bases sitting between them. This CDR3 contains 20 residues. Germline V gene sequence: CDR1 DFQATT, CDR2 SNEGSKA (reference sequence). CDR3 sequence reads: CSARVFRGTDPAGLRYEQYF. CDR3 DNA sequence: TGCAGTGCTAGAGTGTTCAGGGGGACAGACCCCGCGGGATTGAGGTACGAGCAGTACTTC.

A few counts support this clonotype. The chain carries TRBV6-1 and TRBJ1-4; D perhaps matches TRBD1 (5 bases). CDR3 length: 15 residues. CDR1 is MNHNS and CDR2 is SASEGT in the germline V gene. V gave up 6 bases and J gave up 8 bases, with 19 bases separating them. CDR3 nucleotide sequence: TGTGCCAGCAGGGACACGGGCGTACGGGAAGAAAAACTGTTTTTT. Its translation: CASRDTGVREEKLFF.

The chain is built from TRBV6-6 and TRBJ1-1; perhaps TRBD1 as D (6 bases). Trimming removed 2 bases from V and 0 bases from J, with 10 bases in between. This CDR3 region has 15 residues. Germline values: CDR1 MNHNY, CDR2 SVGAGI (reference sequence). CDR3 residues: CASSYGQLLNTEAFF. Here the CDR3 DNA reads TGTGCCAGCAGTTACGGACAGCTCTTGAACACTGAAGCTTTCTTT.